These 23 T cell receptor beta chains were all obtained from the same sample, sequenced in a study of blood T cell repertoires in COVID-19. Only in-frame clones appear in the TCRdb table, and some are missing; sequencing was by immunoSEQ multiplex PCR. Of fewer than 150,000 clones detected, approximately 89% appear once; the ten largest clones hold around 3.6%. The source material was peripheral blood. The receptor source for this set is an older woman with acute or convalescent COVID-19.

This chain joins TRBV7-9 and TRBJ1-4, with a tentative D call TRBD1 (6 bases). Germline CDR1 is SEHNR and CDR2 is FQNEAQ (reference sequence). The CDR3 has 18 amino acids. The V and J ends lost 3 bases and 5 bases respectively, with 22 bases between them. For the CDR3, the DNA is TGTGCCAGCAGCTTTAACCCCCTACAGGGCCAATCAAATGAAAAACTGTTTTTT. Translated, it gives CASSFNPLQGQSNEKLFF.

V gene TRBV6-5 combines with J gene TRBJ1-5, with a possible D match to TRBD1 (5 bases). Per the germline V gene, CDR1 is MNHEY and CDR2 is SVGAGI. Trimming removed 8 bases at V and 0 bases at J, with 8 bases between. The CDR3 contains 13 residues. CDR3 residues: CASRQGSNQPQHF. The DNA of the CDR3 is TGTGCCAGCCGTCAGGGTAGCAATCAGCCCCAGCATTTT.

The CDR3 region is CASSLGAQGSSYEQYF. The CDR3 DNA reads as TGTGCCAGCAGCTTAGGCGCGCAGGGTAGCTCCTACGAGCAGTACTTC. The chain is built from TRBV11-2 and TRBJ2-7, with D maybe TRBD1 (5 bases). The CDR3 contains 16 residues. V shed 1 base and J shed 0 bases, with 13 bases lying between them. Germline-derived CDR1 and CDR2 are SGHAT and FQNNGV.

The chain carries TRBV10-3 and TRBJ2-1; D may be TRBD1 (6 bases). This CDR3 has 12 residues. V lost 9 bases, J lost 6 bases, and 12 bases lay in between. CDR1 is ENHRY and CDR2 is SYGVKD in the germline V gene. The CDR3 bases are TGTGCCATGGGGACAAGGGGCAATGAGCAGTTCTTC. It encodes CAMGTRGNEQFF.

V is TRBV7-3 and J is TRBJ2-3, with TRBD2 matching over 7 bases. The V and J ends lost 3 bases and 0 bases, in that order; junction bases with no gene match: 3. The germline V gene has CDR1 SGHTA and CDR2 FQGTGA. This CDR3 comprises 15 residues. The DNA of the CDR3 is TGTGCCAGCAGCTTCGCGGGAGAGAGCACAGATACGCAGTATTTT. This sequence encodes CASSFAGESTDTQYF.

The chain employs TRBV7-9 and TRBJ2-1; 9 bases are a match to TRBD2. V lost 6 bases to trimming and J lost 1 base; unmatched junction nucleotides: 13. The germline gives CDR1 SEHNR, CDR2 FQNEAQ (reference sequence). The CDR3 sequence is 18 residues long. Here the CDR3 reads CASRQLITAGGSYNEQFF. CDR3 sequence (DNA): TGTGCCAGCAGGCAGCTTATTACGGCGGGAGGGTCCTACAATGAGCAGTTCTTC.

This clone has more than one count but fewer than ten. The CDR3 bases are TGTGCCAGCAGTCCTTCGAACACTGAAGCTTTCTTT. Translating it yields CASSPSNTEAFF. The rearrangement uses TRBV12-3 or TRBV12-4 and TRBJ1-1; no clear D. The germline V and J ends were trimmed by 5 bases and 1 base, with 5 bases remaining between them. The CDR3 has 12 amino acids.

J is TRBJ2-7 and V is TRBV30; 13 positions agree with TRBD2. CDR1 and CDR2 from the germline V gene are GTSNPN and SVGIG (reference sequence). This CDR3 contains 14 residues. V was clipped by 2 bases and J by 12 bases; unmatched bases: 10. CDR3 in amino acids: CAWSLGTSGKIRYF. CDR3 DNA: TGTGCCTGGAGTCTGGGGACTAGCGGGAAAATTAGGTACTTC.

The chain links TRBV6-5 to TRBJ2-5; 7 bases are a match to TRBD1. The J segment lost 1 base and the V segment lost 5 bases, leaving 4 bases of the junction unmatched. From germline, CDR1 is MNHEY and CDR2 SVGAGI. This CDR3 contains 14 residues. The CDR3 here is CASSKTGTQETQYF. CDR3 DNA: TGTGCCAGCAGTAAGACAGGGACCCAAGAGACCCAGTACTTC.

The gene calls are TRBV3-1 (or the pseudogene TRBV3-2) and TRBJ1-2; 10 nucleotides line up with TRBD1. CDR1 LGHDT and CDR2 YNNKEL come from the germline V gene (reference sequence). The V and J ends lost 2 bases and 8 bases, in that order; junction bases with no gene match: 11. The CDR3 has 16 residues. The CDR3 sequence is CASSQTTSTGGEGYTF. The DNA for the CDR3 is TGTGCCAGCAGCCAAACCACCTCGACAGGGGGCGAGGGCTACACCTTC.

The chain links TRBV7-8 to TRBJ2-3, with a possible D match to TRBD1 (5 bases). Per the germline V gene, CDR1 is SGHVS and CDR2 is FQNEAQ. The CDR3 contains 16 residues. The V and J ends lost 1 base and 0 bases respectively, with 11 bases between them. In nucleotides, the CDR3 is TGTGCCAGCAGCTTAGGACAGCCTATTAGCACAGATACGCAGTATTTT. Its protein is CASSLGQPISTDTQYF. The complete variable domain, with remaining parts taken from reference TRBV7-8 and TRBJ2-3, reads GAGVSQSPRYKVAKRGQDVALRCDPISGHVSLFWYQQALGQGPEFLTYFQNEAQLDKSGLPSDRFFAERPEGSVSTLKIQRTQQEDSAVYLCASSLGQPISTDTQYFGPGTRLTVL.

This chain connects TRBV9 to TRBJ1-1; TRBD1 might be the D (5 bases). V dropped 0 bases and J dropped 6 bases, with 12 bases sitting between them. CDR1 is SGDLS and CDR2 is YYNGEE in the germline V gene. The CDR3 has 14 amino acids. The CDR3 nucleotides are TGTGCCAGCAGCGTAGCTCTGGGACTTTCTGAAGCTTTCTTT. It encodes CASSVALGLSEAFF.

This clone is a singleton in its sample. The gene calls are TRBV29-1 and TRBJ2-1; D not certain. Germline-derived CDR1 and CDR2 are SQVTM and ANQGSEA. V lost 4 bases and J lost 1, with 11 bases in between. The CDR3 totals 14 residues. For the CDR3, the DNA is TGCAGCGTTGCGGTGGGCCCTTCCTACAATGAGCAGTTCTTC. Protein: CSVAVGPSYNEQFF.

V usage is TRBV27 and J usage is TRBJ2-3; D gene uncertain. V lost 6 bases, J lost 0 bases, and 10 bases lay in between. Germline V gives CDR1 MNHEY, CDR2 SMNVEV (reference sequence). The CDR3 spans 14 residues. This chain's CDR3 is CASRSIPSTDTQYF. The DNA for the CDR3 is TGTGCCAGCAGGAGTATCCCTAGCACAGATACGCAGTATTTT.

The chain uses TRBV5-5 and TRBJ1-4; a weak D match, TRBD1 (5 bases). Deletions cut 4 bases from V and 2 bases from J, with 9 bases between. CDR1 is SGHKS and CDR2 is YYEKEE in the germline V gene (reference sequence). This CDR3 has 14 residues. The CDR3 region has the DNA TGTGCCAGCAGCGCCAGGGTCACTAATGAAAAACTGTTTTTT. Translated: CASSARVTNEKLFF.

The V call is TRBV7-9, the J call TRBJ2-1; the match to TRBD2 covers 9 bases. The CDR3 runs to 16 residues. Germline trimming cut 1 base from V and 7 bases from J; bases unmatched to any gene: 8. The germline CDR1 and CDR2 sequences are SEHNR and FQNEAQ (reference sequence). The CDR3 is CASSLGPAGGLNEQFF. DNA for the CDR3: TGTGCCAGCAGCTTAGGGCCAGCGGGAGGCCTGAATGAGCAGTTCTTC.

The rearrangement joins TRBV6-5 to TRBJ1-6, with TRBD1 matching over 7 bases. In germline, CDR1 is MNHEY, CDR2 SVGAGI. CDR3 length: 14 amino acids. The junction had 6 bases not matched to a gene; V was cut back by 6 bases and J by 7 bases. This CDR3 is CASRTGSENSPLHF. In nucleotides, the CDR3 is TGTGCCAGCAGGACAGGGAGTGAAAATTCACCCCTCCACTTT.

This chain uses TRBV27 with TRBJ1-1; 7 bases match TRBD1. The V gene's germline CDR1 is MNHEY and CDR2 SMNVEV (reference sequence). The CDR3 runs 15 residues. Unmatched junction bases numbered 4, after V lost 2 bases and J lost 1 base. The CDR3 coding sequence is TGTGCCAGCAGTTTAGCCGGACAGGCGAACACTGAAGCTTTCTTT. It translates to CASSLAGQANTEAFF.

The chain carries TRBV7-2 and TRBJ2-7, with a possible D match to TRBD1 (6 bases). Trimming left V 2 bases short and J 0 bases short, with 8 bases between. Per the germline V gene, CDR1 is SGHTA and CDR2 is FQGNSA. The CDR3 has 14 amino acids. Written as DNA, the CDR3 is TGTGCCAGCAGCTTATGGGACACCTCCTACGAGCAGTACTTC. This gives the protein CASSLWDTSYEQYF.

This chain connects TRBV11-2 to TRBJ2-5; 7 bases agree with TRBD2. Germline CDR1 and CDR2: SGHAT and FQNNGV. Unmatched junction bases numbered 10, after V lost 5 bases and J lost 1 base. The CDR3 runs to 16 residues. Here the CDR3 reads CASSLWTSRTQETQYF. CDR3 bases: TGTGCCAGCAGCCTGTGGACTAGTAGGACCCAAGAGACCCAGTACTTC.

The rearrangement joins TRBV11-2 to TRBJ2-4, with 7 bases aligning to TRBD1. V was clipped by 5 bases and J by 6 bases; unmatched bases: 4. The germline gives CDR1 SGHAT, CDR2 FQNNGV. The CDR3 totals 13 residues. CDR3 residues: CASSTDRANIQYF. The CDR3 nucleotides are TGTGCCAGCAGCACTGACAGGGCAAACATTCAGTACTTC.

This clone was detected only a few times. CDR3 amino acids: CASSTGDRVTETQYF. CDR3 nucleotide sequence: TGCGCCAGCAGCACCGGGGACAGGGTGACGGAGACCCAGTACTTC. The V and J genes are TRBV5-1 and TRBJ2-5; 9 bases agree with TRBD1. The CDR3 length is 15 residues. Germline CDR1 is SGHRS and CDR2 is YFSETQ. The junction had 9 bases not matched to a gene; V was cut back by 4 bases and J by 5 bases.

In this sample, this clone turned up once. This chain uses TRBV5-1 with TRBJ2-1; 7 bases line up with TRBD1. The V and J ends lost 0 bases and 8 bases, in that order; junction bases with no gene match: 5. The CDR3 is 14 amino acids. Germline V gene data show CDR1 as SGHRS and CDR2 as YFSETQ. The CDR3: CASSLETGLDEQFF. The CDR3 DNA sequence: TGCGCCAGCAGCTTGGAGACAGGGCTGGATGAGCAGTTCTTC. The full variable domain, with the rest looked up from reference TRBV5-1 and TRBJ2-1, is KAGVTQTPRYLIKTRGQQVTLSCSPISGHRSVSWYQQTPGQGLQFLFEYFSETQRNKGNFPGRFSGRQFSNSRSEMNVSTLELGDSALYLCASSLETGLDEQFFGPGTRLTVL.